Given below is one T cell receptor beta chain in context. This entry comes from a study of cytomegalovirus exposure and HLA in healthy donors. J was trimmed by 6 bases and V by 5 bases; bases with no gene match: 12. This CDR3 comprises 17 residues. Germline loops: CDR1 MNHEY, CDR2 SMNVEV (reference sequence). The PCR had 60 Vbeta and 13 Jbeta primers. Some clones are missing from TCRdb's copy, which holds only in-frame ones; the method was immunoSEQ multiplex PCR. This sample has 200,000 to 300,000 clones, with 80% to 90% found just once. This TCR was sampled from a woman aged 40 to 55 in good health and CMV-seropositive. The chain is built from TRBV27 and TRBJ2-5, with 13 positions matching TRBD2. Sequencing was done on a sample of PBMCs. CDR3 amino acids: CASSTKRTSGSRKTQYF. CDR3 nucleotides: TGTGCCAGCAGTACCAAACGGACTAGCGGGAGTAGAAAGACCCAGTACTTC.